A selection of T cell receptor beta chains follows, all from one sample in a study of blood T cell repertoires in COVID-19. Some clones are missing from TCRdb's copy, which holds only in-frame ones; the method was immunoSEQ multiplex PCR. The sample includes approximately 99,000 clones, over 75% of them seen just once. The material sequenced was peripheral blood. The receptors derive from a woman between 65 and 79 years old with acute or convalescent COVID-19. The CDR3 runs from the conserved cysteine through the conserved F or W. D genes are given only for firm matches. Where a row states a size, it is once, few, many or the class of an expanded clone; other rows omit it.

j_call,v_call,d_call,clone_size,cdr3_aa,cdr3_nt
TRBJ2-1,TRBV5-1,NA,NA,CASSFNQNEQFF,TGCGCCAGCAGCTTCAATCAAAATGAGCAGTTCTTC
TRBJ1-2,TRBV19,NA,NA,CASRQGKGYGYTF,TGTGCCAGTAGACAGGGAAAAGGGTATGGCTACACCTTC
TRBJ2-3,TRBV29-1,TRBD1,once,CSVDVDRGPDTQYF,TGCAGCGTTGATGTGGACAGGGGGCCAGATACGCAGTATTTT
TRBJ1-6,TRBV5-1,NA,NA,CASSLLSIQGNTYNSPLHF,TGCGCCAGCAGCTTGTTATCCATACAGGGTAACACCTATAATTCACCCCTCCACTTT
TRBJ1-1,TRBV21-1,NA,NA,CASSIDRSNTEAFF,TGTGCCAGCAGCATCGACAGGTCAAACACTGAAGCTTTCTTT
TRBJ2-3,TRBV2,TRBD2,once,CASRGGLAGGFTDTQYF,TGTGCCAGCAGGGGGGGACTAGCGGGAGGATTCACAGATACGCAGTATTTT
TRBJ2-7,TRBV2,TRBD1,NA,CASSEPTGQGYEQYF,TGTGCCAGCAGCGAACCCACGGGACAGGGCTACGAGCAGTACTTC
TRBJ2-2,TRBV28,TRBD1,NA,CASRPEGQGKTGELFF,TGTGCCAGCAGACCCGAAGGACAGGGGAAAACCGGGGAGCTGTTTTTT
TRBJ1-2,TRBV15,NA,NA,CATSRAQGMGGYTF,TGTGCCACCAGCAGAGCACAGGGTATGGGGGGCTACACCTTC
TRBJ2-2,TRBV6-6,NA,NA,CASSYAGDTGELFF,TGTGCCAGCAGTTACGCCGGGGACACCGGGGAGCTGTTTTTT
TRBJ2-3,TRBV5-4,NA,NA,CASSFEGGAKDTQYF,TGTGCCAGCAGCTTTGAGGGGGGGGCTAAAGATACGCAGTATTTT
TRBJ2-1,TRBV10-3,TRBD2,NA,CAIMGSGGDSYNEQFF,TGTGCCATAATGGGGAGCGGGGGAGACTCCTACAATGAGCAGTTCTTC
TRBJ1-3,TRBV28,NA,NA,CASSAYSPGNTIYF,TGTGCCAGCAGTGCTTACAGCCCTGGAAACACCATATATTTT
TRBJ2-1,TRBV4-2,NA,NA,CASSYAGQGFDEQFF,TGTGCCAGCAGCTATGCGGGTCAGGGGTTCGATGAGCAGTTCTTC
TRBJ1-1,TRBV5-4,NA,NA,CASSGRGVGTEAFF,TGTGCCAGCAGCGGTCGCGGGGTCGGCACTGAAGCTTTCTTT
TRBJ2-3,TRBV9,TRBD2,NA,CASSAELAGFADTQYF,TGTGCCAGCAGCGCCGAACTAGCGGGGTTCGCAGATACGCAGTATTTT
TRBJ2-3,TRBV11-2,TRBD2,NA,CASSSRTSGAVGDTQYF,TGTGCCAGCAGCTCACGGACTAGCGGGGCGGTAGGGGATACGCAGTATTTT
TRBJ1-5,TRBV19,NA,NA,CASSIVSGRGNQPQHF,TGTGCCAGTAGTATAGTATCAGGGAGGGGCAATCAGCCCCAGCATTTT
TRBJ2-5,TRBV9,NA,few,CASSPRMGGELETQYF,TGTGCCAGCAGCCCCCGAATGGGGGGAGAGTTAGAGACCCAGTACTTC
TRBJ1-1,TRBV29-1,NA,NA,CSVLGGVTEAFF,TGCAGCGTTTTGGGAGGGGTCACTGAAGCTTTCTTT
TRBJ2-1,TRBV28,TRBD2,NA,CASSTPASGMFNEQFF,TGTGCCAGCAGTACCCCGGCTAGCGGGATGTTCAATGAGCAGTTCTTC
TRBJ2-3,TRBV7-9,TRBD2,NA,CASSLKRGGLDTQYF,TGTGCCAGCAGCTTAAAGCGGGGGGGCCTAGATACGCAGTATTTT
TRBJ1-5,TRBV9,NA,NA,CASSPGTSNQPQHF,TGTGCCAGCAGCCCAGGAACCAGCAATCAGCCCCAGCATTTT
TRBJ2-5,TRBV3-1/TRBV3-2,TRBD1,NA,CASRRQGAGETQYF,TGTGCCAGCAGACGACAGGGGGCTGGGGAGACCCAGTACTTC
TRBJ2-3,TRBV6-1,TRBD2,NA,CASSEGRLAGYTDTQYF,TGTGCCAGCAGTGAAGGGAGGCTAGCGGGGTACACAGATACGCAGTATTTT
TRBJ2-2,TRBV5-1,TRBD1,NA,CASSQIRQGPGELFF,TGCGCCAGCAGTCAAATACGACAGGGCCCCGGGGAGCTGTTTTTT
TRBJ1-1,TRBV6-2/TRBV6-3,NA,NA,CASSTHRDAAFF,TGTGCCAGCAGCACCCACAGGGACGCGGCTTTCTTT
TRBJ2-1,TRBV5-1,NA,NA,CASSGGLQSSYNEQFF,TGCGCCAGCAGCGGGGGACTGCAAAGCTCCTACAATGAGCAGTTCTTC
TRBJ1-2,TRBV28,NA,NA,CASSLGQGDGYTF,TGTGCCAGCAGTTTAGGGCAGGGTGATGGCTACACCTTC
TRBJ2-5,TRBV27,TRBD1,NA,CASSHRDSQETQYF,TGTGCCAGCAGTCACCGGGACAGCCAAGAGACCCAGTACTTC
TRBJ1-4,TRBV28,NA,once,CASSLGGRTNEKLFF,TGTGCCAGCAGTCTCGGGGGTAGGACTAATGAAAAACTGTTTTTT
TRBJ2-1,TRBV5-1,NA,NA,CASSPPHGQLAKQFF,TGCGCCAGCAGCCCGCCTCACGGACAGTTGGCTAAGCAGTTCTTC
TRBJ1-1,TRBV7-2,NA,NA,CASSLGPSNTEAFF,TGTGCCAGCAGCTTAGGTCCTTCGAACACTGAAGCTTTCTTT
TRBJ1-4,TRBV5-5,NA,NA,CASSWRDEANEKLFF,TGTGCCAGCAGCTGGAGGGATGAAGCTAATGAAAAACTGTTTTTT
TRBJ2-7,TRBV20-1,NA,once,CSGSGWNEQYF,TGCAGTGGATCCGGGTGGAACGAGCAGTACTTC
TRBJ1-2,TRBV5-1,NA,NA,CASSLTTGPGGGGYTF,TGCGCCAGCAGCTTGACGACAGGACCCGGAGGAGGTGGCTACACCTTC
TRBJ1-2,TRBV2,NA,few,CASKGGLGYGYTF,TGTGCCTCTAAGGGGGGGCTAGGCTATGGCTACACCTTC
TRBJ1-1,TRBV7-8,NA,NA,CASSLGRGRGTEAFF,TGTGCCAGCAGCTTAGGGAGGGGACGGGGCACTGAAGCTTTCTTT
TRBJ1-1,TRBV12-3/TRBV12-4,NA,NA,CASSFSVRTEAFF,TGTGCCAGCAGTTTCTCGGTGAGGACTGAAGCTTTCTTT
TRBJ2-5,TRBV10-3,NA,NA,CAISSHRVGETQYF,TGTGCCATCAGTAGCCACAGGGTCGGAGAGACCCAGTACTTC
TRBJ2-3,TRBV9,NA,few,CASSVGTPDTQYF,TGTGCCAGCAGCGTAGGGACACCAGATACGCAGTATTTT
TRBJ1-1,TRBV6-5,NA,NA,CASSYSWGSVTEAFF,TGTGCCAGCAGTTACTCGTGGGGCTCGGTCACTGAAGCTTTCTTT
TRBJ2-7,TRBV5-1,TRBD2,NA,CASSLGASGPAVSYEQYF,TGCGCCAGCAGCTTGGGAGCTAGCGGGCCAGCAGTCTCCTACGAGCAGTACTTC
TRBJ2-7,TRBV2,NA,NA,CASFFGSAYEQYF,TGTGCCAGCTTCTTCGGGTCCGCCTACGAGCAGTACTTC
TRBJ1-2,TRBV19,NA,once,CASSIRQDNYGYTF,TGTGCCAGTAGTATCAGACAGGACAACTATGGCTACACCTTC
TRBJ1-2,TRBV30,TRBD1,NA,CAWRRDRRRDYGYTF,TGTGCCTGGAGACGGGACAGGAGGCGTGATTATGGCTACACCTTC
TRBJ1-4,TRBV5-1,TRBD1,NA,CASSPGQGWKEKLFF,TGCGCCAGCAGCCCGGGACAGGGTTGGAAGGAAAAACTGTTTTTT
TRBJ2-5,TRBV6-1,NA,NA,CASSEIFEETQYF,TGTGCCAGCAGTGAAATCTTCGAAGAGACCCAGTACTTC
TRBJ1-5,TRBV7-2,NA,NA,CASSYGLWPQHF,TGTGCCAGCAGCTATGGCCTTTGGCCCCAGCATTTT
TRBJ1-6,TRBV21-1,NA,NA,CASSKSHPPTGDNSPLHF,TGTGCCAGCAGCAAATCCCATCCCCCGACAGGGGATAATTCACCCCTCCACTTT
TRBJ2-1,TRBV3-1/TRBV3-2,NA,NA,CASSQVEGNEQFF,TGTGCCAGCAGCCAAGTGGAGGGGAATGAGCAGTTCTTC
TRBJ1-6,TRBV6-5,NA,NA,CASSTRVTNSPLHF,TGTGCCAGCAGCACCAGGGTAACCAATTCACCCCTCCACTTT
TRBJ2-3,TRBV10-3,NA,NA,CAISVGGVTTDTQYF,TGTGCCATCAGTGTCGGCGGGGTCACCACAGATACGCAGTATTTT
TRBJ2-3,TRBV24-1,NA,NA,CATSDFGSGADTQYF,TGTGCCACCAGTGATTTCGGTAGCGGTGCAGATACGCAGTATTTT
TRBJ1-5,TRBV28,NA,NA,CASRKGANSNQPQHF,TGTGCCAGCCGTAAAGGGGCTAATAGCAATCAGCCCCAGCATTTT
TRBJ1-3,TRBV11-2,NA,NA,CASSLDASSGNTIYF,TGTGCCAGCAGCTTAGATGCGAGCTCTGGAAACACCATATATTTT